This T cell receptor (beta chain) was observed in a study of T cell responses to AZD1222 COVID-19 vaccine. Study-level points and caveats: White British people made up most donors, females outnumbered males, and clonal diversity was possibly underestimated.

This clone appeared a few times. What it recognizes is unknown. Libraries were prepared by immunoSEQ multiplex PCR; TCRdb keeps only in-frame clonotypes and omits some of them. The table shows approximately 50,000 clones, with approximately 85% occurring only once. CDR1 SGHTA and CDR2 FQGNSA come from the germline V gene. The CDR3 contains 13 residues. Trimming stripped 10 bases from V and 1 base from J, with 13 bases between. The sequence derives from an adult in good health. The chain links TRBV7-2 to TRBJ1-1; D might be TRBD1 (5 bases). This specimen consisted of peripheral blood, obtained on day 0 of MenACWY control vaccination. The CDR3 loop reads CATGGGPNTEAFF. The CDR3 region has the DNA TGTGCCACCGGGGGAGGGCCGAACACTGAAGCTTTCTTT.